These 6 T cell receptor beta chains originate from one sample sequenced in a study of shared clonotypes between healthy human individuals. TCRdb keeps only in-frame clones here, not all; method: immunoSEQ multiplex PCR. The profile shows under 2.5 million clones, about 90% of them singletons. Specimen: naive CD4+ T cells from PBMCs. Specified subset: CD45RA+ positively selected. These receptors came from a man younger than 35 in good health. Some clones in this sample may be carry-over from other donors' samples.

As concerns this clone: The same CDR3 arises from other DNA sequences in this sample as well. The chain has TRBV28 and TRBJ2-3; perhaps TRBD2 as D (5 bases). The CDR3 is made up of 13 amino acids. Germline loops: CDR1 MDHEN, CDR2 SYDVKM. The germline V and J ends were trimmed by 7 bases and 4 bases, with 12 bases remaining between them. The CDR3 sequence is CASTPGGSDTQYF. The CDR3 DNA follows: TGTGCCAGCACCCCAGGAGGATCAGATACGCAGTATTTT.

J is TRBJ1-2 and V is TRBV5-5; D is possibly TRBD1 (5 bases). Trimming left V 4 bases short and J 7 bases short, with 11 bases between. The CDR3 is made up of 12 amino acids. CDR1 is SGHKS and CDR2 is YYEKEE in the germline V gene (reference sequence). The CDR3 here is CASSTTRGGYTF. CDR3 bases: TGTGCCAGCAGCACTACGAGGGGTGGCTACACCTTC.

The chain links TRBV5-4 to TRBJ2-1, with 11 bases matching TRBD2. With V trimmed by 3 bases and J by 9 bases, 11 bases remained unmatched. The CDR3 is made up of 16 amino acids. The V gene's germline CDR1 is SGHNT and CDR2 YYREEE (reference sequence). The CDR3 reads CASSSRLAGIKGEQFF. The CDR3 nucleotides read TGTGCCAGCAGCTCAAGACTAGCGGGAATAAAGGGTGAGCAGTTCTTC. Supplemented by reference TRBV5-4 and TRBJ2-1, the full variable domain reads ETGVTQSPTHLIKTRGQQVTLRCSSQSGHNTVSWYQQALGQGPQFIFQYYREEENGRGNFPPRFSGLQFPNYSSELNVNALELDDSALYLCASSSRLAGIKGEQFFGPGTRLTVL.

V and J are TRBV9 and TRBJ2-2; 7 nucleotides match TRBD2. Germline CDR1 is SGDLS and CDR2 is YYNGEE. The CDR3 is 15 amino acids. V shed 0 bases, J shed 6 bases, and the junction held 5 bases outside the gene matches. The CDR3, as DNA: TGTGCCAGCAGCGTAGAGGCGGGAGTTCCCGGGGAGCTGTTTTTT. It codes for CASSVEAGVPGELFF.

The J gene is TRBJ2-5, the V gene TRBV7-3; perhaps D is TRBD1 or TRBD2 (6 bases each). CDR1 SGHTA and CDR2 FQGTGA come from the germline V gene. V dropped 1 base and J dropped 4 bases, with 10 bases sitting between them. This CDR3 comprises 14 residues. This CDR3 reads CASSLIGGGETQYF. In nucleotides, the CDR3 is TGTGCCAGCAGCTTAATTGGAGGGGGAGAGACCCAGTACTTC. Full variable domain (missing parts from reference TRBV7-3 and TRBJ2-5): GAGVSQTPSNKVTEKGKYVELRCDPISGHTALYWYRQSLGQGPEFLIYFQGTGAADDSGLPNDRFFAVRPEGSVSTLKIQRTERGDSAVYLCASSLIGGGETQYFGPGTRLLVL.

A single count supports this clone. The chain links TRBV28 to TRBJ2-3; either TRBD1 or TRBD2 may supply D (5 bases each). The CDR3 consists of 14 residues. Trimming removed 6 bases at V and 0 bases at J, with 10 bases between. CDR1 is MDHEN and CDR2 is SYDVKM in the germline V gene. The CDR3 protein is CASRWGGSTDTQYF. CDR3 nucleotides: TGTGCCAGCAGGTGGGGCGGGAGCACAGATACGCAGTATTTT.